This entry describes one T cell receptor beta chain. Its matching antigen is unknown. This specimen belongs to a study of T-cell reconstitution after alpha-beta-depleted transplantation in children. The TCRbeta library incorporated unique molecular identifiers. TCRdb independently ran MiXCR on the PCR reads; one entry per CDR3 protein. The data contain around 190,000 distinct CDR3 sequences, about 7% of them singletons. Overall study results and limits: Alpha-beta T cells about two months after transplant reportedly derived from several hundred expanded graft clones. Surviving recipient T cells and thymic progenitors underlay high day-60 TCRbeta diversity in some patients. Newly produced T cells mostly accounted for T-cell counts and diversity one year post-transplant.

There are 12 residues in the CDR3. The ends were cut back, 1 base at V and 7 bases at J, with 7 bases in the middle. CDR1 and CDR2 from the germline V gene are SGHTA and FQGNSA. Sequences were derived from PBMCs, sampled before TCRalphabeta/CD19-depleted stem cell transplant. J is TRBJ1-2 and V is TRBV7-2; D is unclear. The TCR originated in a boy between 2 and 10 years old with acute lymphoblastic leukemia, due to receive a stem cell transplant. This CDR3 reads CASSLEFAGYTF. As DNA, the CDR3 is TGTGCCAGCAGCTTAGAGTTTGCTGGCTACACCTTC.